In its sample, the clone carrying this T cell receptor beta chain was seen once. Its antigen is undetermined. Sequencing used immunoSEQ multiplex PCR; TCRdb keeps in-frame clones, though not all of them. The sample consists of about 45,000 clones, 70% to 90% of them appearing once. These data come from a study of T cell clones after liver transplantation. For the study at large: Immunosuppression withdrawal was tried within 2 years after liver transplantation in this trial. TCRbeta sequencing after a pre-transplant mixed lymphocyte reaction identified graft-donor-reactive clones, later tracked in post-transplant blood. Tolerant meant at least one year fully off immunosuppression without liver enzymes above twice normal.

Findings and caveats of the study: A significant post-transplant drop in circulating graft-donor-reactive CD4 TCRbeta sequences occurred in most of the 8 subjects.

The sample was CD4+ T cells from blood, taken 24 months after liver transplant. This sequence was found in a human patient who received a liver transplant. Some T cells may be the graft donor's.

This CDR3 is CASSDLSTSSYNEQFF. The CDR3, as DNA: TGCGCCAGCAGCGACCTCTCCACCAGCTCCTACAATGAGCAGTTCTTC. The J gene is TRBJ2-1, the V gene TRBV5-1, with D uncertain. Germline loops: CDR1 SGHRS, CDR2 YFSETQ. There are 16 residues in the CDR3. Trimming stripped 4 bases from V and 0 bases from J, with 14 bases between. The complete variable domain, with remaining parts taken from reference TRBV5-1 and TRBJ2-1, reads KAGVTQTPRYLIKTRGQQVTLSCSPISGHRSVSWYQQTPGQGLQFLFEYFSETQRNKGNFPGRFSGRQFSNSRSEMNVSTLELGDSALYLCASSDLSTSSYNEQFFGPGTRLTVL.